These 15 T cell receptor beta chains were sequenced from one sample in a study of T cell repertoires in cytomegalovirus infection. TCRdb reprocessed the reads with MiXCR, giving one entry per CDR3 protein. The sample consists of approximately 76,000 distinct CDR3 sequences, about 4% of them appearing once. The sample taken for sequencing was PBMCs. The receptors originated from a human donor in good health (CMV status not recorded). Some clones in this sample may be carry-over from other donors' samples.

This clonotype occurred many times. The chain is built from TRBV7-6 and TRBJ2-3, with 11 bases matching TRBD2. V gave up 2 bases and J gave up 4 bases; unmatched junction bases: 8. Germline CDR1 is SGHVS and CDR2 is FNYEAQ. The CDR3 length is 17 residues. The CDR3 DNA is TGTGCCAGCAGCTTAAGGGCGTCTAGCGGGGGGTCAGATACGCAGTATTTT. It is translated as CASSLRASSGGSDTQYF.

This clonotype was seen at least ten times. The chain couples TRBV11-2 to TRBJ2-7, with D unclear. Germline V gene lookup returns CDR1 SGHAT and CDR2 FQNNGV. The CDR3 runs to 15 residues. V was clipped by 1 base and J by 0 bases, with 10 bases between them. As DNA, the CDR3 is TGTGCCAGCAGCTTAGGCGATCTCAACTCCTACGAGCAGTACTTC. Translating gives CASSLGDLNSYEQYF.

This clonotype was observed many times. V is TRBV7-2 and J is TRBJ2-3, with D perhaps matching TRBD2 (7 bases). From germline, CDR1 is SGHTA and CDR2 FQGNSA. V gave up 2 bases and J gave up 8 bases, with 20 bases separating them. CDR3 length: 16 residues. The CDR3: CASSLLSAGARVTQYF. CDR3 in DNA: TGTGCCAGCAGCTTACTTTCTGCGGGGGCGAGGGTTACGCAGTATTTT. The variable domain in full, completed from reference TRBV7-2 and TRBJ2-3, reads GAGVSQSPSNKVTEKGKDVELRCDPISGHTALYWYRQSLGQGLEFLIYFQGNSAPDKSGLPSDRFSAERTGGSVSTLTIQRTQQEDSAVYLCASSLLSAGARVTQYFGPGTRLTVL.

The CDR3 nucleotides are TGTGCCAGCAGTTGGACGGCTAGCACAGATACGCAGTATTTT. The encoded protein is CASSWTASTDTQYF. This chain connects TRBV12-3 or TRBV12-4 to TRBJ2-3; no definite D call. Trimming pared 4 bases from V and 0 bases from J, leaving 8 bases between. This CDR3 region has 14 residues.

This clonotype has at least ten counts. The rearrangement uses TRBV24-1 and TRBJ2-3; 8 nucleotides match TRBD1. The germline gives CDR1 KGHDR, CDR2 SFDVKD. The CDR3 is 16 residues long. After removal of 3 bases from V and 5 bases from J, the junction contained 9 bases not matched to a gene. The CDR3 is CATSDQGAQGKDTQYF. In nucleotides, the CDR3 is TGTGCCACCAGTGATCAGGGGGCACAAGGAAAAGATACGCAGTATTTT.

This clonotype was seen ten or more times. The chain employs TRBV19 and TRBJ1-2; 8 bases agree with TRBD1. Germline V gene data show CDR1 as LNHDA and CDR2 as SQIVND (reference sequence). Germline trimming cut 10 bases from V and 5 bases from J; bases unmatched to any gene: 21. The CDR3 is 17 residues long. The CDR3 sequence is CATSNMDRASRTYGYTF. CDR3 DNA: TGTGCCACTTCCAACATGGACAGGGCAAGTCGAACGTATGGCTACACCTTC. The full variable domain, with the rest looked up from reference TRBV19 and TRBJ1-2, is DGGITQSPKYLFRKEGQNVTLSCEQNLNHDAMYWYRQDPGQGLRLIYYSQIVNDFQKGDIAEGYSVSREKKESFPLTVTSAQKNPTAFYLCATSNMDRASRTYGYTFGSGTRLTVV.

This clonotype was found many times. The chain joins TRBV10-3 to TRBJ1-2; 7 bases fit TRBD1. Germline CDR1 is ENHRY and CDR2 is SYGVKD. The CDR3 runs 17 residues. Losses at the gene ends were 4 bases for V and 0 bases for J; bases not matched to a gene: 11. Here the CDR3 DNA reads TGTGCCATCAGTGGTTACCTGGACAGGAGAACTAACTATGGCTACACCTTC. Protein product: CAISGYLDRRTNYGYTF.

This clonotype was picked up many times. V gene TRBV20-1 combines with J gene TRBJ1-5; a weak D match, TRBD1 (6 bases). In germline, CDR1 is DFQATT, CDR2 SNEGSKA (reference sequence). CDR3 length: 13 residues. The V end was cut by 2 bases, the J end by 5 bases, with 10 bases between. The CDR3 bases are TGCAGTGCTAGAAGGGGGGGGGATCAGCCCCAGCATTTT. Translating it yields CSARRGGDQPQHF.

The table lists this clonotype with many counts. V is TRBV3-1 and J is TRBJ1-3; no definite D call. Germline loops: CDR1 LGHDT, CDR2 YNNKEL (reference sequence). The CDR3 contains 12 residues. Trimming shortened V by 7 bases and J by 1 base, and 5 bases separated the two germline ends. CDR3 nucleotide sequence: TGTGCCAGCAAATCGTCTGGAAACACCATATATTTT. Protein: CASKSSGNTIYF.

At least ten counts were recorded for this clonotype. The J gene is TRBJ2-1, the V gene TRBV7-2; 9 bases map to TRBD1. The length of the CDR3 is 16 residues. The germline CDR1 and CDR2 sequences are SGHTA and FQGNSA. V gave up 1 base and J gave up 3 bases; unmatched junction bases: 4. The CDR3 here is CASSLVRDRDYNEQFF. The DNA of the CDR3 is TGTGCCAGCAGCTTAGTGCGGGACAGGGACTACAATGAGCAGTTCTTC.

This clonotype occurred many times. The rearrangement links TRBV29-1 to TRBJ1-6; no clear D. Per germline, CDR1 SQVTM and CDR2 ANQGSEA. The CDR3 contains 12 residues. For the CDR3, the DNA is TGCAGGGACCATACACGGAATTCACCCCTCCACTTT. Its translation is CRDHTRNSPLHF.

This clonotype appeared many times. The chain combines TRBV19 with TRBJ1-2; TRBD1 might be the D (5 bases). The germline V gene encodes CDR1 LNHDA and CDR2 SQIVND (reference sequence). V dropped 8 bases and J dropped 4 bases, with 17 bases sitting between them. This CDR3 contains 14 residues. This CDR3 is CASWDPLDFYGYTF. The CDR3 region has the DNA TGTGCCAGTTGGGACCCCCTAGACTTCTATGGCTACACCTTC.

This clonotype was seen many times. This sequence joins TRBV20-1 and TRBJ2-7; D unclear. CDR3 length equals 12 residues. Trimming pared 1 base from V and 2 bases from J, leaving 6 bases between. CDR1 and CDR2 (germline): DFQATT, SNEGSKA (reference sequence). CDR3 in amino acids: CSARGSPYEQYF. The CDR3 nucleotides read TGCAGTGCTAGAGGGAGTCCCTACGAGCAGTACTTC.

Many counts were recorded for this clonotype. The CDR3 DNA is TGTGCCAGCAGTTCCGACAGCGCCTTCTATGGCTACACCTTC. This gives the protein CASSSDSAFYGYTF. The rearrangement joins TRBV12-3 or TRBV12-4 to TRBJ1-2; the D gene is possibly TRBD1 (5 bases). V was pared by 4 bases and J by 4 bases, with 13 bases between. There are 14 residues in the CDR3.

This clonotype was seen many times. The gene calls are TRBV5-4 and TRBJ2-7; 9 bases are a match to TRBD1. Germline V lookup: CDR1 SGHNT, CDR2 YYREEE (reference sequence). This CDR3 is built from 15 residues. V trimming: 4 bases; J trimming: 2 bases; junction bases outside the gene matches: 7. In nucleotides, the CDR3 is TGTGCCAGCAGCAGGGGGACAGGGAAGACCTACGAGCAGTACTTC. Amino acids: CASSRGTGKTYEQYF.